Sequencing of this TCR beta chain was carried out in a study of blood T cell repertoires in COVID-19. Study in general: Italy, Spain and the United States were the sources of the convalescent and acute COVID-19 samples. T cells, B-cell-depleted T cells, or PBMCs supplied cDNA or gDNA.

Per the original methods: Amplification of reference gene primers was used by the study to estimate nucleated cell counts. Only in-frame clones appear in the TCRdb table, and some are missing; sequencing was by immunoSEQ multiplex PCR. The V and J calls and the clone size are those of that table, but D and trimming were determined from the DNA. The table has about 190,000 clones, 84% seen once; the top ten hold 4.5% to 6%. The CDR3 sequence is 13 residues long. V was pared by 8 bases and J by 3 bases, with 8 bases of the junction left unmatched. Germline V gene data show CDR1 as SGHRS and CDR2 as YFSETQ.

Material for sequencing was peripheral blood. The receptor was isolated from a woman in her 70s with active or convalescent COVID-19. The chain employs TRBV5-1 and TRBJ2-7; 7 nucleotides align to TRBD2. CDR3 DNA: TGCGCCAGTGCGGTGGGGGGGTTCTACGAGCAGTACTTC. It is translated as CASAVGGFYEQYF.